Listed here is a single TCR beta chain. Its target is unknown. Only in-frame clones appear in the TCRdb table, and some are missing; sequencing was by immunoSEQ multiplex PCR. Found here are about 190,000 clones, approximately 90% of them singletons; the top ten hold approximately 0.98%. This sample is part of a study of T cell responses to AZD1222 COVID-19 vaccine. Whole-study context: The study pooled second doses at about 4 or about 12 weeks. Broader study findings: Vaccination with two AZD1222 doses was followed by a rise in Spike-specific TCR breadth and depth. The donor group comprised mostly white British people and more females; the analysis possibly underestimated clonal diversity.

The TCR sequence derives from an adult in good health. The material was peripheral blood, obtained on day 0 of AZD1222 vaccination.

CDR3 DNA sequence: TGCGCCAGCAGCCCGCGGGGGGACCAGCTGAACACCGGGGAGCTGTTTTTT. It codes for CASSPRGDQLNTGELFF. The chain is built from TRBV5-1 and TRBJ2-2; 8 nucleotides align to TRBD2. The CDR3 spans 17 residues. Trimming at V came to 4 bases and at J to 1 base, leaving 9 bases not matched to a gene. Germline V CDR1 and CDR2: SGHRS, YFSETQ.